Listed here are 27 T cell receptor beta chains from one sample, sequenced in a study of glioma-infiltrating T cells after dendritic cell vaccination. As to time point: after dendritic cell vaccination, including at tumor progression/relapse. The table came from immunoSEQ multiplex PCR; TCRdb's copy has only in-frame clones and leaves some out. In the table there are more than 85,000 clones, almost 90% of which are singletons. The sample here was blood, taken after dendritic cell vaccination. These receptors all stem from a human donor with glioblastoma.

DNA for the CDR3: TGTGCCAGCAGGCCCGGGGGGGGGAGAGTTCGGGACACTGAAGCTTTCTTT. Its protein product is CASRPGGGRVRDTEAFF. This chain uses TRBV11-1 with TRBJ1-1, with a weak D call TRBD1 (5 bases). The CDR3 is 17 amino acids. V was cut by 6 bases and J by 3 bases, with 23 bases left in between. Germline assignment: CDR1 SGHAT and CDR2 FQDESV (reference sequence).

The rearrangement uses TRBV7-9 and TRBJ2-4; 12 bases are a match to TRBD2. This CDR3 is 17 amino acids long. Trimming cost V 4 bases and J 2 bases; bases outside gene matches: 6. The germline CDR1 and CDR2 sequences are SEHNR and FQNEAQ (reference sequence). The DNA of the CDR3 is TGTGCCAGCAGCTCTTCTAGCGGGGGGGTTACCAAAAACATTCAGTACTTC. It yields the protein CASSSSSGGVTKNIQYF.

The CDR3 bases are TGTGCCAGCAGCTCAGGACAAAACTATGGCTACACCTTC. It specifies CASSSGQNYGYTF. The V call is TRBV5-8, the J call TRBJ1-2, with D tentatively TRBD1 (5 bases). Trimming stripped 3 bases from V and 2 bases from J, with 8 bases between. CDR3 size: 13 residues. Germline V gene lookup returns CDR1 SGHTS and CDR2 YDEGEE.

The V and J genes are TRBV5-5 and TRBJ1-1; D is ambiguous. This CDR3 is built from 14 residues. Looked up from germline, CDR1 is SGHKS and CDR2 is YYEKEE (reference sequence). The V gene lost 0 bases and the J gene lost 0 bases, with 6 bases spanning the gap. CDR3 protein: CASSLAGMNTEAFF. The CDR3 DNA follows: TGTGCCAGCAGCTTGGCCGGGATGAACACTGAAGCTTTCTTT.

The chain is built from TRBV6-5 and TRBJ2-1; D perhaps matches TRBD2 (5 bases). Germline loops: CDR1 MNHEY, CDR2 SVGAGI. The length of the CDR3 is 14 residues. V dropped 6 bases and J dropped 7 bases, with 16 bases sitting between them. The CDR3 region has the DNA TGTGCCAGCAGGGTAGAGGGATCAAAAAATGAGCAGTTCTTC. It specifies CASRVEGSKNEQFF.

This chain joins TRBV18 and TRBJ1-2, with D possibly TRBD1 on 6 matching bases. This CDR3 spans 13 amino acids. Trimming removed 3 bases at V and 8 bases at J, with 13 bases between. The germline V gene has CDR1 KGHSH and CDR2 LQKENI. CDR3 DNA: TGTGCCAGCTCACCTTCGGACAGTAGGGGCTACACCTTC. It codes for CASSPSDSRGYTF.

V is TRBV27 and J is TRBJ2-7, with D hard to call. This CDR3 is built from 15 residues. Trimming shortened V by 1 base and J by 4 bases, and 14 bases separated the two germline ends. Germline lookup yields CDR1 MNHEY and CDR2 SMNVEV (reference sequence). The CDR3 DNA sequence: TGTGCCAGCAGTTTATTTACAGCTTCACCGTACGAGCAGTACTTC. Amino acid sequence: CASSLFTASPYEQYF.

The rearrangement joins TRBV5-1 to TRBJ2-6; maybe TRBD1 (6 bases). The CDR3 is 15 residues long. Germline CDR1 SGHRS, CDR2 YFSETQ. V gave up 8 bases and J gave up 1 base, with 13 bases separating them. The chain's CDR3 is CASAIQGSGANVLTF. The CDR3 bases are TGCGCCAGTGCAATACAGGGTTCTGGGGCCAACGTCCTGACTTTC.

The chain is built from TRBV6-6 and TRBJ2-3, with 11 nucleotides matching TRBD2. This CDR3 is built from 15 residues. The germline V gene has CDR1 MNHNY and CDR2 SVGAGI (reference sequence). J gave up 1 base and V 4 bases, and 1 base lay outside the gene matches. The CDR3 loop is CASSSGLAGTDTQYF. The CDR3 DNA follows: TGTGCCAGCAGTTCGGGACTAGCGGGCACAGATACGCAGTATTTT.

This chain uses TRBV30 with TRBJ2-3, with 9 bases that match TRBD1. V was pared by 0 bases and J by 6 bases, with 4 bases of the junction left unmatched. Germline V CDR1 and CDR2: GTSNPN, SVGIG (reference sequence). The CDR3 covers 14 residues. The CDR3 DNA is TGTGCCTGGAGTGTACAGGGGGCTTTGGATACGCAGTATTTT. This sequence encodes CAWSVQGALDTQYF.

The chain couples TRBV7-8 to TRBJ1-4; tentative D call: TRBD1 (5 bases). The CDR3 extends over 14 amino acids. From germline, CDR1 is SGHVS and CDR2 FQNEAQ. V gave up 3 bases and J gave up 6 bases, with 11 bases separating them. The CDR3 is CASSFGGSDEKLFF. The CDR3 nucleotides are TGTGCCAGCAGCTTCGGGGGGAGTGATGAAAAACTGTTTTTT.

The chain is built from TRBV2 and TRBJ2-1, with 10 nucleotides matching TRBD2. The junction had 5 bases not matched to a gene; V was cut back by 6 bases and J by 12 bases. This CDR3 has 12 amino acids. Germline V gene sequence: CDR1 SNHLY, CDR2 FYNNEI. The CDR3 loop reads CASSPGTSVQFF. For the CDR3, the DNA is TGTGCCAGCAGCCCCGGGACTAGCGTGCAGTTCTTC.

This chain connects TRBV9 to TRBJ1-3; D remains unclear. This CDR3 region has 16 residues. Between the trimmed V and J ends, which lost 0 bases and 0 bases, there was a span of 10 bases. CDR1 is SGDLS and CDR2 is YYNGEE in the germline V gene. The CDR3 DNA is TGTGCCAGCAGCGTAGGTGGCAGAATCTCTGGAAACACCATATATTTT. This gives the protein CASSVGGRISGNTIYF.

V gene TRBV6-1 combines with J gene TRBJ2-2; tentative D call: TRBD2 (6 bases). This CDR3 is built from 15 residues. Trimming cost V 2 bases and J 7 bases, with 14 bases left between them. Germline values: CDR1 MNHNS, CDR2 SASEGT. Written as DNA, the CDR3 is TGTGCCAGCAGTGAATTCGGGGGTTCGGGCGGGGAGCTGTTTTTT. The encoded protein is CASSEFGGSGGELFF.

This clone was counted once. V and J are TRBV29-1 and TRBJ2-1, with a tentative D call TRBD2 (6 bases). V gave up 4 bases and J gave up 3 bases, with 13 bases separating them. Germline CDR1 is SQVTM and CDR2 is ANQGSEA. The CDR3 has 14 amino acids. DNA for the CDR3: TGCAGCGTTGCGTCCAGCGGGCTCTACAATGAGCAGTTCTTC. This sequence encodes CSVASSGLYNEQFF.

The chain carries TRBV28 and TRBJ2-1; perhaps TRBD1 as D (5 bases). V lost 7 bases to trimming and J lost 6 bases, with 19 bases between them. Looked up from germline, CDR1 is MDHEN and CDR2 is SYDVKM. This CDR3 region has 15 residues. CDR3 protein: CASNGAQAGPNEQFF. CDR3 nucleotides: TGTGCCAGCAATGGTGCGCAGGCAGGGCCCAATGAGCAGTTCTTC.

The chain is built from TRBV30 and TRBJ1-5, with 8 bases that match TRBD1. Trimming took 2 bases from V and 7 from J; bases not matched to a gene: 4. The CDR3 runs 13 residues. The germline gives CDR1 GTSNPN, CDR2 SVGIG (reference sequence). The CDR3 nucleotides read TGTGCCTGGAGTCTGACAGGGGAGCAGCCCCAGCATTTT. Amino acid sequence: CAWSLTGEQPQHF.

The chain joins TRBV10-3 to TRBJ2-3; 8 bases line up with TRBD2. The CDR3 extends over 14 amino acids. J gave up 1 base and V 9 bases, and 6 bases lay outside the gene matches. Germline V gene lookup returns CDR1 ENHRY and CDR2 SYGVKD. CDR3 nucleotides: TGTGCCATATCTTTTAGCGGGGGCACAGATACGCAGTATTTT. Amino acid sequence: CAISFSGGTDTQYF.

The chain uses TRBV5-1 and TRBJ2-7; D perhaps matches TRBD1 (6 bases). Germline lookup yields CDR1 SGHRS and CDR2 YFSETQ. The CDR3 is 15 residues long. Trimming pared 3 bases from V and 0 bases from J, leaving 13 bases between. CDR3 in amino acids: CASSSGLGGSYEQYF. The CDR3 nucleotides are TGCGCCAGCAGCTCGGGGCTAGGGGGCTCCTACGAGCAGTACTTC.

This chain links TRBV5-6 with TRBJ2-5, with 9 positions matching TRBD2. CDR1 and CDR2 (germline): SGHDT, YYEEEE. The CDR3 is 16 residues long. After removal of 5 bases from V and 6 bases from J, the junction contained 14 bases not matched to a gene. This chain's CDR3 is CASSLLSGTSSKTQYF. CDR3 nucleotide sequence: TGTGCCAGCAGTTTGCTTTCTGGGACTAGCTCGAAGACCCAGTACTTC.

This chain uses TRBV2 with TRBJ1-1, with D unresolved. Germline loops: CDR1 SNHLY, CDR2 FYNNEI. V was clipped by 1 base and J by 2 bases, with 8 bases between them. There are 14 residues in the CDR3. The CDR3: CASSEGRANTEAFF. The DNA of the CDR3 is TGTGCCAGCAGTGAAGGGAGGGCAAACACTGAAGCTTTCTTT.

The J gene is TRBJ2-5, the V gene TRBV28; unclear D gene. The ends were cut back, 3 bases at V and 5 bases at J, with 7 bases in the middle. The CDR3 spans 12 residues. Looked up from germline, CDR1 is MDHEN and CDR2 is SYDVKM. The CDR3 loop is CASSFPSETQYF. The CDR3 region has the DNA TGTGCCAGCAGTTTTCCGTCGGAGACCCAGTACTTC.

This chain links TRBV5-1 with TRBJ1-4; 8 bases are a match to TRBD1. Germline V gene lookup returns CDR1 SGHRS and CDR2 YFSETQ. With 3 bases clipped from V and 4 bases from J, the junction kept 5 bases outside the gene matches. The CDR3 is 15 residues long. CDR3 loop: CASSSGQGVNEKLFF. The DNA of the CDR3 is TGCGCCAGCAGCTCCGGACAGGGAGTTAATGAAAAACTGTTTTTT.

The gene calls are TRBV11-2 and TRBJ1-1; D might be TRBD1 (5 bases). Germline V gene lookup returns CDR1 SGHAT and CDR2 FQNNGV. Trimming stripped 5 bases from V and 5 bases from J, with 15 bases between. The CDR3 has 14 amino acids. CDR3 region: CASSPGPGGTEAFF. The CDR3 nucleotides are TGTGCCAGCAGCCCCGGGCCCGGGGGGACTGAAGCTTTCTTT.

The CDR3 sequence is CASSGAGGPSSGANVLTF. Here the CDR3 DNA reads TGTGCCAGCAGTGGAGCGGGAGGCCCTAGCTCTGGGGCCAACGTCCTGACTTTC. V gene TRBV9 combines with J gene TRBJ2-6, with TRBD2 identical over 9 bases. The germline V gene encodes CDR1 SGDLS and CDR2 YYNGEE. Unmatched junction bases numbered 9, after V lost 5 bases and J lost 0 bases. The CDR3 sequence is 18 residues long.

V usage is TRBV2 and J usage is TRBJ2-2, with 14 bases lining up with TRBD2. Germline CDR1 reads SNHLY; CDR2 reads FYNNEI. There are 14 residues in the CDR3. V lost 9 bases, J lost 5 bases, and 2 bases stayed unmatched. CDR3 nucleotide sequence: TGTGCCAGTGGGACTAGCGGGAGTACCGGGGAGCTGTTTTTT. Protein sequence: CASGTSGSTGELFF.

The rearrangement uses TRBV6-5 and TRBJ2-7; D uncertain. The CDR3 consists of 14 residues. Deletions cut 1 base from V and 2 bases from J, with 9 bases between. Germline V gene data show CDR1 as MNHEY and CDR2 as SVGAGI. CDR3 protein: CASSYYRGAYEQYF. For the CDR3, the DNA is TGTGCCAGCAGTTACTATAGAGGAGCCTACGAGCAGTACTTC.